This T cell receptor (beta chain) was captured in a study of T cells after yellow fever vaccination (dated by TCRdb to the late 2010s). About the full investigation: Libraries from fractions with low cell numbers were prepared with the SMART-Seq v4 Ultra Low Input RNA kit. To track T-cell clones before and after primary and booster YFV17D yellow fever vaccination, bulk TCR alpha and beta repertoires were sequenced longitudinally. The cohort comprised two healthy male donors, one aged 18 to 30 and one aged 30 to 40 years. Blood was collected at multiple timepoints before and after primary and secondary immunization, and bulk PBMC replicates and cell subsets were isolated.

Study-level results and caveats: A small fraction of clonotypes showed up in both the CD4 and CD8 compartments, probably as a result of convergent recombination. Computational filtering was required because FACS-sorted repertoires could contain abundant contaminating clonotypes from the bulk population. Because only two donors were included in the study, the extent to which the findings can be generalized is limited. The secondary T-cell response was weaker than the primary response but faster, peaking on day 5 instead of day 15. Most clones expanded after primary vaccination were re-detected after the booster (about 95% of CD4 and around 88% of CD8), suggesting broad memory maintenance.

What this sample's treatment or condition label stands for: live attenuated yellow fever vaccine strain. Two biological replicates of bulk PBMCs were collected at each blood-draw timepoint. PBMCs were isolated from peripheral blood using a standard Ficoll-Paque protocol. TriZol was used to extract RNA from bulk PBMCs, CD4 and CD8 fractions, and dextramer-positive and dextramer-negative fractions. CDR1 and CDR2 (SGHVS, FNYEAQ) derive from the germline V gene. The cysteine opens and the phenylalanine closes a CDR3 of 14 amino acids. Only the CDR3 region is kept as DNA, spanning 42 bases read in frame from base 1. V loses 4 bases at its end and J loses 5 bases; junction bases beyond the gene matches: 5. On this clonotype: Its antigen is currently not known. The input lacks base qualities; no much larger clone sits a single base away.

TCR cDNA was synthesized by 5'RACE template switching, through which a universal primer site and unique molecular identifiers were introduced. Priming for cDNA synthesis came from both the TCR alpha and TCR beta constant segments. Two PCR steps were used to amplify libraries, with sample barcodes and sequencing adapters being added in the second step. Sequencing of libraries was done on Illumina HiSeq 2500 (2x100 bp) or NovaSeq (2x150 bp). In the original analysis: Demultiplexing of reads and collapsing into UMI consensus sequences were performed with MIGEC, and V(D)J alignment was carried out with MiXCR. Vaccine-responding clonotypes were identified with edgeR using replicate PBMC samples, with FDR below 0.01 and a log2 fold change above 5 up to day 15 being required. Bulk clonotypes were assigned CD4 or CD8 identity according to which sequenced CD4 or CD8 repertoire held them at higher abundance. TCRdb redid the processing of the public reads, applying fastp at Q25 and MiXCR, and retained in-frame beta chains. Each CDR3 protein appears once, grouped with its most common genes and DNA. The V and J calls and clone size come from TCRdb's table, not from the authors' own analysis. The sample data list about 500,000 distinct CDR3 sequences, and roughly a sixth of these were observed just once. The top ten clones comprise about 18% of the sample.

Specimen: PBMCs, collected 4 to 5 days after the first yellow fever vaccination. The rearranged chain carries TRBV7-6 and TRBJ2-3; 8 bases in the junction line up with TRBD2. The TCR originated in a man younger than 35 who received the YFV17D yellow fever vaccine. The base sequence is TGTGCCAGCAGCTCTGCGGGGGGCTTAGATACGCAGTATTTT. This gives the protein CASSSAGGLDTQYF. When the CDR3 is completed using the reference TRBV7-6 and TRBJ2-3 genes on either side, the full variable domain is GAGVSQSPRYKVTKRGQDVALRCDPISGHVSLYWYRQALGQGPEFLTYFNYEAQQDKSGLPNDRFSAERPEGSISTLTIQRTEQRDSAMYRCASSSAGGLDTQYFGPGTRLTVL.